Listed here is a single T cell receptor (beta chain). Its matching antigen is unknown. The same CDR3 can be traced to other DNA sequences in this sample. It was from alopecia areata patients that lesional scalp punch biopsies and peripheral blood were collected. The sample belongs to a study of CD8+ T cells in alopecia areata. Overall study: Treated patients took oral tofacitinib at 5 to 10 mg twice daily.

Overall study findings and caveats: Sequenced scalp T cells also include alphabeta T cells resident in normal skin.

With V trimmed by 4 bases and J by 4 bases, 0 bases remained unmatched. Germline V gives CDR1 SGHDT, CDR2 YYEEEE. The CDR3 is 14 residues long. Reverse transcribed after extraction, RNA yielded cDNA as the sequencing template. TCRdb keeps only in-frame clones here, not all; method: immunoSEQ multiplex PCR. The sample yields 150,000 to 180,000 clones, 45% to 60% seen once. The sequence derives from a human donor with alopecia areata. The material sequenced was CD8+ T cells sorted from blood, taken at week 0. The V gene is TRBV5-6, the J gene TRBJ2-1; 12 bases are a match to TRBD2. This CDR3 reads CASSTSGGYNEQFF. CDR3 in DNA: TGTGCCAGCAGCACTAGCGGGGGGTACAATGAGCAGTTCTTC.